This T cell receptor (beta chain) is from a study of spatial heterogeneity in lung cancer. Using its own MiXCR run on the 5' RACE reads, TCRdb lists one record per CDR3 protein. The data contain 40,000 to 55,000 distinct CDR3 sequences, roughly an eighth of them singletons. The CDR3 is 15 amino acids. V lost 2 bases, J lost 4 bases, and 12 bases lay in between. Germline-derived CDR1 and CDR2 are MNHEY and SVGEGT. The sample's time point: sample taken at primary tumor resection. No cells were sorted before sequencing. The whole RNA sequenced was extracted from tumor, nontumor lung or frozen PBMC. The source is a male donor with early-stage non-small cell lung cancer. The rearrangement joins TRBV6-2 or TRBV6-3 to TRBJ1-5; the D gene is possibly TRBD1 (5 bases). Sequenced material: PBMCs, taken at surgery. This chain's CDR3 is CASSYADSYNQPQHF. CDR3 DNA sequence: TGTGCCAGCAGTTACGCCGACAGTTATAATCAGCCCCAGCATTTT.